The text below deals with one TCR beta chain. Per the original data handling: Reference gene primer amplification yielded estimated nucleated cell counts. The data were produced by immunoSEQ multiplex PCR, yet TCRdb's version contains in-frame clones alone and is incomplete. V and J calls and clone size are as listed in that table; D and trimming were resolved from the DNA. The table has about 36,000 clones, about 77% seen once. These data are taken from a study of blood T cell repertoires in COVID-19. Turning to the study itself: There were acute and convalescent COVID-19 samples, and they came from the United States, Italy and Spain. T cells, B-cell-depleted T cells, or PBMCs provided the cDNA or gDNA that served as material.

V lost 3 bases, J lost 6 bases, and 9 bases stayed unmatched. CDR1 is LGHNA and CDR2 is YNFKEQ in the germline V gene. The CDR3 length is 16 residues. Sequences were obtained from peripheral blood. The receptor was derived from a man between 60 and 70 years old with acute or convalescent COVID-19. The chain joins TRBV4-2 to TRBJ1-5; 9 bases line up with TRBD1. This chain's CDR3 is CASSHEDRGVGQPQHF. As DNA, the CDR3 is TGTGCCAGCAGCCACGAGGACAGGGGAGTGGGTCAGCCCCAGCATTTT.